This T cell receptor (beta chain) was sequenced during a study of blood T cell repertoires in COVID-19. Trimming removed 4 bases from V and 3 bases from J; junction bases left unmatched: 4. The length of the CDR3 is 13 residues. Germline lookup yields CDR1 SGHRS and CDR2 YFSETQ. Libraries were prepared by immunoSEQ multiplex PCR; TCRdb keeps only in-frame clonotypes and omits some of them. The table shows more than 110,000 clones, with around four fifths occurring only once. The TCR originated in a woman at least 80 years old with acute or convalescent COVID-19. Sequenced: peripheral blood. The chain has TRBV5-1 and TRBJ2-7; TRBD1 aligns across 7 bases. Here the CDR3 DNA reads TGCGCCAGCAGCGCCGGGACAGTCTACGAGCAGTACTTC. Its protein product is CASSAGTVYEQYF.